This TCR beta chain came from a study of identifying expanded T cells in peripheral blood. This clone was seen a single time. No infections or other immune events were documented during collection. TCRdb's copy holds only in-frame clones and misses some; the assay was immunoSEQ multiplex PCR. The sample lists about 82,000 clones, about 87% occurring once. The CDR3 spans 13 residues. CDR1 is SGHRS, CDR2 YFSETQ, per germline. V lost 3 bases and J lost 7, with 13 bases in between. Material for sequencing was blood. The rearrangement links TRBV5-1 to TRBJ1-2; D ambiguous. The source of this sequence is a person between 18 and 75 years old in good health. CDR3 protein: CASSSRSEGGYTF. CDR3 nucleotides: TGCGCCAGCAGCTCACGGTCCGAAGGTGGCTACACCTTC.